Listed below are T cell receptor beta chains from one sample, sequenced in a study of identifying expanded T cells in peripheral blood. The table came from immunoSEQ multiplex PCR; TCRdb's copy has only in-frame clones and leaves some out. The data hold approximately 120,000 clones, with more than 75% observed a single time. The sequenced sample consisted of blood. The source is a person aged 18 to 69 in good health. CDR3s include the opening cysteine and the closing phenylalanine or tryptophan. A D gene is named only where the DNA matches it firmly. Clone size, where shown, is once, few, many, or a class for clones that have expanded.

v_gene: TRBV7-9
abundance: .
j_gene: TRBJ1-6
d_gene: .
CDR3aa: CASSLVFESPLHF
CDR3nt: TGTGCCAGCAGCTTAGTGTTCGAGTCACCCCTCCACTTT

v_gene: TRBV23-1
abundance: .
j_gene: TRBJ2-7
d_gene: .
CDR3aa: CASSQKAGGGYEQYF
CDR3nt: TGCGCCAGCAGTCAAAAAGCTGGGGGCGGGTACGAGCAGTACTTC

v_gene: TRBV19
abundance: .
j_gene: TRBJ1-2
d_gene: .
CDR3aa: CASKRGLNYGYTF
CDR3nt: TGTGCCAGTAAACGGGGTCTCAACTATGGCTACACCTTC

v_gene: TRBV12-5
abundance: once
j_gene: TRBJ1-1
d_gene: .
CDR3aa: CASGFSGNTEAFF
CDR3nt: TGTGCTAGTGGTTTTTCTGGCAACACTGAAGCTTTCTTT

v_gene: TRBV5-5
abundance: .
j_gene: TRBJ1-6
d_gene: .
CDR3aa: CASSRGPDWNNSPLHF
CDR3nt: TGTGCCAGCAGCCGGGGGCCAGACTGGAATAATTCACCCCTCCACTTT

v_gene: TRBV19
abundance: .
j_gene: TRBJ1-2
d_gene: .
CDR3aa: CASSQQPETGYTF
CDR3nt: TGTGCCAGTAGTCAACAGCCGGAAACGGGCTACACCTTC

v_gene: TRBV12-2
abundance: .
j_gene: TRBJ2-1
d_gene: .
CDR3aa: CASRLLIGAADNEQFF
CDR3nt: TGTGCAAGTCGCTTATTAATTGGGGCAGCTGACAATGAGCAGTTCTTC

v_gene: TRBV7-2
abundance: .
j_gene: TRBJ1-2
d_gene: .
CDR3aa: CASSPYRMGALSHGYTF
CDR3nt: TGTGCCAGCAGCCCATACAGGATGGGGGCCCTGTCCCATGGCTACACCTTC

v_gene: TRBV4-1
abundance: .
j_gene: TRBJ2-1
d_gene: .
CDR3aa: CASSQDFVRGHEQFF
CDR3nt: TGCGCCAGCAGCCAAGATTTCGTTAGGGGCCATGAGCAGTTCTTC

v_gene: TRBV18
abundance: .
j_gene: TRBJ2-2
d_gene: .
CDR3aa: CASSLSWTGELFF
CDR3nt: TGTGCCAGCTCGCTTAGTTGGACCGGGGAGCTGTTTTTT

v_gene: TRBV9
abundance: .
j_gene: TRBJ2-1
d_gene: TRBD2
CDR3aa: CASSASSGGGYEQFF
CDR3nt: TGTGCCAGCAGCGCCTCTAGCGGGGGAGGCTATGAGCAGTTCTTC

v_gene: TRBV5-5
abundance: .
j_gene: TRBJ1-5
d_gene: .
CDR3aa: CASSLGAASNQPQHF
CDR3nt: TGTGCCAGCAGCTTGGGGGCGGCCTCTAATCAGCCCCAGCATTTT

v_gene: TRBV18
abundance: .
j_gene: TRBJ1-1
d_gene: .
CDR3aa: CASSPQGRSEAFF
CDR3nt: TGTGCCAGCTCACCACAGGGTAGGTCTGAAGCTTTCTTT

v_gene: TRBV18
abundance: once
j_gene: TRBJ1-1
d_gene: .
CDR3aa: CASSPISIAEAFF
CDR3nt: TGTGCCAGCTCACCAATCTCGATCGCTGAAGCTTTCTTT

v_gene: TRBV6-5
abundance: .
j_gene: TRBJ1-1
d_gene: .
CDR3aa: CASSYSGTGGNTEAFF
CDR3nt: TGTGCCAGCAGTTACTCGGGGACCGGGGGGAACACTGAAGCTTTCTTT

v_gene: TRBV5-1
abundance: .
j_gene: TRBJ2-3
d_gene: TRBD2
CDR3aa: CASSLGLAGATDTQYF
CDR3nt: TGCGCCAGCAGCTTGGGACTAGCGGGGGCCACAGATACGCAGTATTTT

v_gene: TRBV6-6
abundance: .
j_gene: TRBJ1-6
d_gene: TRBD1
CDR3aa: CASRGTGGWSSPLHF
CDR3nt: TGTGCCAGCAGGGGTACAGGGGGGTGGAGTTCACCCCTCCACTTT

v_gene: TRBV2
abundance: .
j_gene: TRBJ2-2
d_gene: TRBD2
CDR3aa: CASGGLAGTNTGELFF
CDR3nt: TGTGCCAGCGGAGGACTAGCGGGTACTAACACCGGGGAGCTGTTTTTT

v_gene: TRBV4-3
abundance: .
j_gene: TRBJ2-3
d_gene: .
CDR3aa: CASSQATGTDTQYF
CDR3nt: TGCGCCAGCAGCCAAGCTACAGGAACAGATACGCAGTATTTT

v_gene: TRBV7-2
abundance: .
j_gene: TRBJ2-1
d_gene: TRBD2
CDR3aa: CASSLALASGYNEQFF
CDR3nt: TGTGCCAGCAGCTTAGCGCTGGCTAGCGGGTACAATGAGCAGTTCTTC

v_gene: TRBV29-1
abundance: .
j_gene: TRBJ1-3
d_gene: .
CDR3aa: CSVGMGAGNTIYF
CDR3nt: TGCAGCGTGGGGATGGGGGCTGGAAACACCATATATTTT

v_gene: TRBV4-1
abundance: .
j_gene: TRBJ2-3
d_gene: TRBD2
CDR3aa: CASSPSGGRTDTQYF
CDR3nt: TGCGCCAGCAGCCCTAGCGGGGGGCGAACAGATACGCAGTATTTT

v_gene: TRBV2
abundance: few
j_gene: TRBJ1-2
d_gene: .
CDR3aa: CASSSRPYYGYTF
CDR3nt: TGTGCCAGCAGTAGTAGGCCATACTATGGCTACACCTTC

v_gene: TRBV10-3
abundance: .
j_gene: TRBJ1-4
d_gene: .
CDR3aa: CAISDGANEKLFF
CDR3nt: TGTGCCATCAGTGACGGAGCTAATGAAAAACTGTTTTTT

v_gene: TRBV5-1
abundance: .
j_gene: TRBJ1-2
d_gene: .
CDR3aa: CASSTAPGGYGYTF
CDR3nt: TGCGCCAGCAGCACGGCCCCAGGAGGCTATGGCTACACCTTC

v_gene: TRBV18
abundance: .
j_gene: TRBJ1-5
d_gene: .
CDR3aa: CASSPTVSSNQPQHF
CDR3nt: TGTGCCAGCTCACCAACAGTGTCGAGCAATCAGCCCCAGCATTTT

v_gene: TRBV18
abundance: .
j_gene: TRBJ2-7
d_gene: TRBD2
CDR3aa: CASLGGGPNFYEQYF
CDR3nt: TGTGCCAGCTTAGGCGGGGGACCGAACTTCTACGAGCAGTACTTC

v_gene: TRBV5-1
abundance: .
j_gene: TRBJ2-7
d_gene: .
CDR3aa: CASSLDPGGANEQYF
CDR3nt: TGCGCCAGCAGCTTGGATCCGGGCGGGGCGAATGAGCAGTACTTC

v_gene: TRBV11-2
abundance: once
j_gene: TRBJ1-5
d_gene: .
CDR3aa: CASSLGQLQPQHF
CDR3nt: TGTGCCAGCAGCTTAGGCCAGCTGCAGCCCCAGCATTTT